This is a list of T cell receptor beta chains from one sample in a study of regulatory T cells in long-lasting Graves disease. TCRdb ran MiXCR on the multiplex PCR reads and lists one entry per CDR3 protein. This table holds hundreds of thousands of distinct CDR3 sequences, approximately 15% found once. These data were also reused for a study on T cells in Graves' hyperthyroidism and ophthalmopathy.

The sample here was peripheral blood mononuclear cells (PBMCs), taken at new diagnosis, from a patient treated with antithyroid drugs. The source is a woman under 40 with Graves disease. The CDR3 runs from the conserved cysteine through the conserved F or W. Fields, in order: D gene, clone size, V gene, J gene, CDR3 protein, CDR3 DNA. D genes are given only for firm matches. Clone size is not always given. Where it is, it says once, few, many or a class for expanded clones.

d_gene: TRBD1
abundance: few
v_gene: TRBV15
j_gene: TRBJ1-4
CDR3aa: CATSRETGGGEKLFF
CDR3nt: TGTGCCACCAGCAGAGAGACAGGGGGAGGCGAAAAACTGTTTTTT

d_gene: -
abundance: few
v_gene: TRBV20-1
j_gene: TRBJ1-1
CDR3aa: CSARHRAIMNTEAFF
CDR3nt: TGCAGTGCTAGACACCGGGCCATCATGAACACTGAAGCTTTCTTT

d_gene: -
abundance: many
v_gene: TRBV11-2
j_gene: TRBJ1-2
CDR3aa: CASGEGLVAF
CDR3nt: TGTGCCAGCGGTGAGGGCTTGGTAGCCTTC

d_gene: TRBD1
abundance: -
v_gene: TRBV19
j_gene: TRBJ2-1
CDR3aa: CASSIQGQTNNEQFF
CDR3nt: TGTGCCAGTAGTATTCAGGGACAGACTAACAATGAGCAGTTCTTC

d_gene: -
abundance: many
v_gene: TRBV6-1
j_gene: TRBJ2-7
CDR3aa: CASAQGGFYEQYF
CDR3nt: TGTGCCAGCGCCCAGGGGGGCTTCTACGAGCAGTACTTC

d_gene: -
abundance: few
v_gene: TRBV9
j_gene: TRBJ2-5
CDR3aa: CASGPGWGAVETQYF
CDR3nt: TGTGCCAGCGGGCCAGGGTGGGGAGCAGTAGAGACCCAGTACTTC

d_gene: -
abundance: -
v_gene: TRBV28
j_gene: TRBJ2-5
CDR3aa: CASSLSGETKYF
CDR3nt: TGTGCCAGCAGTTTGTCCGGTGAGACCAAGTACTTC

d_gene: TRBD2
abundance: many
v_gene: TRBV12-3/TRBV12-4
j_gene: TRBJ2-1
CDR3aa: CASRASGSSYNEQFF
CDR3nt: TGTGCCAGCAGGGCTAGCGGGAGCTCCTACAATGAGCAGTTCTTC

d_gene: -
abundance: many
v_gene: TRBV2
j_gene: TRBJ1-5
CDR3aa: CASSVEGGVNQPQHF
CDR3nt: TGTGCCAGCAGTGTTGAGGGGGGGGTCAATCAGCCCCAGCATTTT

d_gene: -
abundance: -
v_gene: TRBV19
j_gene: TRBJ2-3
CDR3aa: CASSTAPDTQYF
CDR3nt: TGTGCCAGTAGTACTGCCCCGGATACGCAGTATTTT

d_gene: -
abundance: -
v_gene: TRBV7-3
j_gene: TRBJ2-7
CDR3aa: CASSSTARYEQYF
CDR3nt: TGTGCCAGCAGCTCCACAGCAAGGTACGAGCAGTACTTC

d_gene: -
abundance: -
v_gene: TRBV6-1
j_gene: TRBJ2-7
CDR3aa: CASSNSASSYEQYF
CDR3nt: TGTGCCAGCAGTAATTCGGCCTCCTCCTACGAGCAGTACTTC

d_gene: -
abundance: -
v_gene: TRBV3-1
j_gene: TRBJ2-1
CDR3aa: CASSQQLDGEQFF
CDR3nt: TGTGCCAGCAGCCAACAGTTAGACGGTGAGCAGTTCTTC

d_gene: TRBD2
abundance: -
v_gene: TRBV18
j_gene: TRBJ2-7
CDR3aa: CASSPPTSSGAYEQYF
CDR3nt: TGTGCCAGCTCACCACCGACGTCTAGCGGAGCGTACGAGCAGTACTTC

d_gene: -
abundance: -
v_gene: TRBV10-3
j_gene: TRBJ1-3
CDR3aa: CAISGSGNTIYF
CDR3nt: TGTGCCATCAGTGGTTCTGGAAACACCATATATTTT

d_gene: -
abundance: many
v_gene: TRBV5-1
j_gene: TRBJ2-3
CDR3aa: CASYLGGDTQYF
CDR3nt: TGCGCCAGCTACCTAGGTGGGGATACGCAGTATTTT

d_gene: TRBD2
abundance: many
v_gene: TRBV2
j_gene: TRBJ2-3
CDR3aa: CASYLAGDTQYF
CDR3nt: TGTGCCAGCTACCTAGCGGGGGATACGCAGTATTTT

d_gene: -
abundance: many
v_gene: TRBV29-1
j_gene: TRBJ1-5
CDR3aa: CSVGENVNQPQHF
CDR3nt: TGCAGCGTCGGGGAAAACGTCAATCAGCCCCAGCATTTT

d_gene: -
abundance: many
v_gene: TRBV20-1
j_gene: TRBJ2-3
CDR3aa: CSIYLVDTQYF
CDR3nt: TGCAGTATCTATCTTGTGGATACGCAGTATTTT

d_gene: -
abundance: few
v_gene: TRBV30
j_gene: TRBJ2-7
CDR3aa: CAWSSGKRYEQYF
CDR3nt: TGTGCCTGGAGTTCGGGTAAAAGATACGAGCAGTACTTC

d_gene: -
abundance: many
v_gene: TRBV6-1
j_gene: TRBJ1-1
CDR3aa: CASTDRPGSTEAFF
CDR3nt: TGTGCCAGCACCGATCGTCCCGGGAGCACTGAAGCTTTCTTT